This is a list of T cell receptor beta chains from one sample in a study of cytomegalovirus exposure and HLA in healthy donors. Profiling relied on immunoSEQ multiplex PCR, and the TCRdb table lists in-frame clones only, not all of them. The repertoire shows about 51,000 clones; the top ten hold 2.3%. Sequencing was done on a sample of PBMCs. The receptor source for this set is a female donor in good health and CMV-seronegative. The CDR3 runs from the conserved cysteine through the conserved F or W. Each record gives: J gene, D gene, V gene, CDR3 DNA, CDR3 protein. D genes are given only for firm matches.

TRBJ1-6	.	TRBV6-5	TGTGCCAGCCACGGGGGTGGTTCACCCCTCCACTTT	CASHGGGSPLHF
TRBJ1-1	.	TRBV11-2	TGTGCCAGCAGCTTAATGAGGAGGGGACACACTGAAGCTTTCTTT	CASSLMRRGHTEAFF
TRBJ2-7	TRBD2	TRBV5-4	TGTGCCAGCAGCTTGGAGGGTTTCGCGACTAGCGCCTACGAGCAGTACTTC	CASSLEGFATSAYEQYF
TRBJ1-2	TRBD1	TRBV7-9	TGTGCCAGCAGCTACAGGGGCAATGCTGACTATGGCTACACCTTC	CASSYRGNADYGYTF
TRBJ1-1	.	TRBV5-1	TGCGCCAGCAGCTCCACCTGGGGGGACACTGAAGCTTTCTTT	CASSSTWGDTEAFF
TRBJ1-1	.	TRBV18	TGTGCCAGCTCACTTGAGGGGGTGAACACTGAAGCTTTCTTT	CASSLEGVNTEAFF
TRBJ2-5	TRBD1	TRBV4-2	TGTGCCAGCGGGACAGGGTCTTGTAGAGAGACCCAGTACTTC	CASGTGSCRETQYF
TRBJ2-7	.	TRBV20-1	TGCAGTGCTAGAAACTACTACGAGCAGTACTTC	CSARNYYEQYF
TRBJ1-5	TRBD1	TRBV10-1	TGCGCCAGCACCGAACGGAACAGGGGTGGACAGCCCCAGCATTTT	CASTERNRGGQPQHF
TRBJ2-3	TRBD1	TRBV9	TGTGCCAGCAGCGGACAGGGTTCAGGGACGCAGTATTTT	CASSGQGSGTQYF
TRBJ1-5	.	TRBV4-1	TGCGCCAGCAGCCAAGATCGGGGGGATCAGCCCCAGCATTTT	CASSQDRGDQPQHF
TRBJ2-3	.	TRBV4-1	TGCGCCAGCAGCCAGGACCCTTTTAGCGGAAGTAGCACAGATACGCAGTATTTT	CASSQDPFSGSSTDTQYF
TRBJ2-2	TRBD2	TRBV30	TGTGCCTGGAGAGCGGGATTCGCCGGGGAGCTGTTTTTT	CAWRAGFAGELFF
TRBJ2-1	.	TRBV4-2	TGTGCCAGCAGCCAAGAGGATGCTAGCGCAGAGCAGTTCTTC	CASSQEDASAEQFF
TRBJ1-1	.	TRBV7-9	TGTGCCAGCAGCTTAATCAGACAGACTGAAGCTTTCTTT	CASSLIRQTEAFF
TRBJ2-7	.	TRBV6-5	TGTGCCAGCAGGACAGGGACTAGATACGAGCAGTACTTC	CASRTGTRYEQYF
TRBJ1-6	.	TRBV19	TGTGCCAGTAGTATCGACCAGGCAAGCTCCTATAATTCACCCCTCCACTTT	CASSIDQASSYNSPLHF
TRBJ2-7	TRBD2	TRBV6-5	TGTGCCAGCAGTTACACGACTAGCGGGGACGAGCAGTACTTC	CASSYTTSGDEQYF
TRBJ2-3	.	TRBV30	TGTGCCTGGAGTGTACAGTTTACGCAGTATTTT	CAWSVQFTQYF
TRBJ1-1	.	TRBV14	TGTGCCAGCAGCCCCCAGGGACATACGAACACTGAAGCTTTCTTT	CASSPQGHTNTEAFF
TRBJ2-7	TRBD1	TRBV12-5	TGTGCTAGTGGTTTGGTACAGGGGGCGGCCTACGAGCAGTACTTC	CASGLVQGAAYEQYF
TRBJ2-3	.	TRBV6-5	TGTGCCAGCAGTTACTCTGGTAGCCGCACGGGGGATACGCAGTATTTT	CASSYSGSRTGDTQYF
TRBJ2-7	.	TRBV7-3	TGTGCCAGCAGCTTAGGGTCGGGGAGCTCCTACGAGCAGTACTTC	CASSLGSGSSYEQYF
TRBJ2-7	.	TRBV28	TGTGCCAGCAGTTTCGCAGGGGCCTACGAGCAGTACTTC	CASSFAGAYEQYF
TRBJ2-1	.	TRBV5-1	TGCGCCAGCAGCTCAGCAGGCCGCCGTGAAAATGAGCAGTTCTTC	CASSSAGRRENEQFF
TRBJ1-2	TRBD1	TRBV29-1	TGCAGCGCCGGACTGGGACAGGGGGCTGGCTACACCTTC	CSAGLGQGAGYTF
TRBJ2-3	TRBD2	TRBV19	TGTGCCAGTAGTATCCTACCGGGACTAGCTACAGATACGCAGTATTTT	CASSILPGLATDTQYF
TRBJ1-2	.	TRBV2	TGTGCCAGCTCCTTCCCAAGGGGTCAGAACTATGGCTACACCTTC	CASSFPRGQNYGYTF
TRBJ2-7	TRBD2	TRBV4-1	TGCGCCAGCAGCCAGCAGGGAGGGCCGACCTACGAGCAGTACTTC	CASSQQGGPTYEQYF
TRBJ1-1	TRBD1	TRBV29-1	TGCAGCGGAAACAGGGGAAGGAACACTGAAGATTTCTTT	CSGNRGRNTEDFF
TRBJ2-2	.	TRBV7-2	TGTGCCAGCAGATTCAGGGGAAGCGGGGAGCTGTTTTTT	CASRFRGSGELFF
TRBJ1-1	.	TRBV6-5	TGTGCCAGCAGTCCTGCGCAATCAACTGAAGCTTTCTTT	CASSPAQSTEAFF
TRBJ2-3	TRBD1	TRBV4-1	TGCGCCAGCAGCAACGGACAGGGGCGAGGGGATACGCAGTATTTT	CASSNGQGRGDTQYF
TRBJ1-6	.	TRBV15	TGTGCCACCAGCAGCGAGACTGGGAATTCACCCCTCCACTTT	CATSSETGNSPLHF
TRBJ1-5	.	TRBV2	TGTGCCAGCAGTAGCGGGGGGCGAAATCAGCCCCAGCATTTT	CASSSGGRNQPQHF
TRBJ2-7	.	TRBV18	TGTGCCAGCTCACCCCGAGGGAGGGGGATCAACGAGCAGTACTTC	CASSPRGRGINEQYF
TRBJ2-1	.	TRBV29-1	TGCAGCGCCCTTACAACAGGGACACAATTCTCCTACAATGAGCAGTTCTTC	CSALTTGTQFSYNEQFF
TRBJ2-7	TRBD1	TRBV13	TGTGCCAGCAGCCTCCGGGACAGGGAAAGTGAGCAGTACTTC	CASSLRDRESEQYF
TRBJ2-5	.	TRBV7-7	TGTGCTAGCAGCCCAAACCTCCAGGAGACCCAGTACTTC	CASSPNLQETQYF
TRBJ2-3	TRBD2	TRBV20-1	TGCAGTGCGACTAGCGGGAGGACGCAGTATTTT	CSATSGRTQYF
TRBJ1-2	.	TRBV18	TGTGCCAGCTCACCAGGCAGAAACTATGGCTACACCTTC	CASSPGRNYGYTF
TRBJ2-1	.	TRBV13	TGTGCCAGCAGCTTTTTAGGGGGGGTCTCCTACAATGAGCAGTTCTTC	CASSFLGGVSYNEQFF
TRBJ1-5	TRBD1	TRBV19	TGTGCCAGTAGCGGGACAGGGGCGGGCAATCAGCCCCAGCATTTT	CASSGTGAGNQPQHF
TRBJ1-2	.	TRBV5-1	TGCGCCAGCAGCTTGGGACCCAACCGGCGGGGAGTATATGGCTACACCTTC	CASSLGPNRRGVYGYTF
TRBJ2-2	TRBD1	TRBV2	TGTGCCAGCAGTCCGAGGACAGGCAACACCGGGGAGCTGTTTTTT	CASSPRTGNTGELFF
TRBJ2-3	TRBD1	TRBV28	TGTGCCATCCGGGACAGAAAGAGCACAGATACGCAGTATTTT	CAIRDRKSTDTQYF